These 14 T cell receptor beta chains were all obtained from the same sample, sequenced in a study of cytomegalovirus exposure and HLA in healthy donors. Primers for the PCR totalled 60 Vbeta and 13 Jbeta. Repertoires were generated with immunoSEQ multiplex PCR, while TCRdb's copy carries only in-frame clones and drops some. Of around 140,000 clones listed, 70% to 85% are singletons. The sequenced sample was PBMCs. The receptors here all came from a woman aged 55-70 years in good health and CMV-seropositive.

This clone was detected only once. The CDR3 nucleotides are TGTGCCATCAGTGAGTCGAGGAACACCGGGGAGCTGTTTTTT. This encodes CAISESRNTGELFF. V and J are TRBV10-3 and TRBJ2-2; D gene unclear. CDR3 length equals 14 residues. CDR1 is ENHRY, CDR2 SYGVKD, per germline. The ends were cut back, 0 bases at V and 1 base at J, with 3 bases in the middle.

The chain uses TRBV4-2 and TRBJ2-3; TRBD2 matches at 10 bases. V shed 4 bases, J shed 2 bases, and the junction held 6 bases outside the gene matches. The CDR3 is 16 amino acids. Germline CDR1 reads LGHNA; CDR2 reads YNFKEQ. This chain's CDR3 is CASSPLAGDPTDTQYF. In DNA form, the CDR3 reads TGTGCCAGCAGCCCCCTAGCGGGAGATCCCACAGATACGCAGTATTTT.

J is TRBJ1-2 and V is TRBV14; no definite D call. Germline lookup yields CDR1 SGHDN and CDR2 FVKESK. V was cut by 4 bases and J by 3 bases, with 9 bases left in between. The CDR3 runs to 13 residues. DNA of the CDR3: TGTGCCAGCAGCCCTGCAGGATACTATGGCTACACCTTC. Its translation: CASSPAGYYGYTF. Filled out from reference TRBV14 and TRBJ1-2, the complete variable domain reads EAGVTQFPSHSVIEKGQTVTLRCDPISGHDNLYWYRRVMGKEIKFLLHFVKESKQDESGMPNNRFLAERTGGTYSTLKVQPAELEDSGVYFCASSPAGYYGYTFGSGTRLTVV.

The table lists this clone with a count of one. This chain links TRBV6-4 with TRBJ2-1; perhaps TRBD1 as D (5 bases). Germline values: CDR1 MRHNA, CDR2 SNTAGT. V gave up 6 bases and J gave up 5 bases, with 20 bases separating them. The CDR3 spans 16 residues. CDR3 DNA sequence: TGTGCCAGCAGCCCTGGGGCAGGGTGGCTCAACAATGAGCAGTTCTTC. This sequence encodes CASSPGAGWLNNEQFF.

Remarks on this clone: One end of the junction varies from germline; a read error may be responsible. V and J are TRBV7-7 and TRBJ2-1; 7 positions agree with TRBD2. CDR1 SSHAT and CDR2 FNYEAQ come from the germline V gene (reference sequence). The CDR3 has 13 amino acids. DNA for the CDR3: TGTGCTAGCAGCTTAAACGGGGGGAATGAGCAGTTCTTC. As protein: CASSLNGGNEQFF.

The CDR3 DNA is TGCAGCGTTGAAGTCTTGCAGGGTGGTTACGAGCAGTACTTC. As protein: CSVEVLQGGYEQYF. The chain recombines TRBV29-1 with TRBJ2-5; D is perhaps TRBD1 (5 bases). The end of the DNA is better explained by TRBJ2-7, so the J call may be wrong. Germline values: CDR1 SQVTM, CDR2 ANQGSEA. The length of the CDR3 is 14 residues.

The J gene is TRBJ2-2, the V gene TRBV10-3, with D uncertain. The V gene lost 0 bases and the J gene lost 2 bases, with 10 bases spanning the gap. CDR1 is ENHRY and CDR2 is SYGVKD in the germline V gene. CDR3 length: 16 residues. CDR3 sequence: CAISESSRINTGELFF. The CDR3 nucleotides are TGTGCCATCAGTGAGTCGAGTCGCATCAACACCGGGGAGCTGTTTTTT.

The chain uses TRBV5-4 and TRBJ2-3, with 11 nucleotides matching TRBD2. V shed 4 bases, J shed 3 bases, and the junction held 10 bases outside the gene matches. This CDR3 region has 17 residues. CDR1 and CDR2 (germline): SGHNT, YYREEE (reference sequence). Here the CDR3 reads CASSKVSSGRSTDTQYF. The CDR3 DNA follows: TGTGCCAGCAGCAAGGTTTCTAGCGGGAGGAGTACAGATACGCAGTATTTT.

The CDR3 spells CAWSLNTPGTEAFF. DNA for the CDR3: TGTGCCTGGAGTCTAAACACGCCAGGCACTGAAGCTTTCTTT. The genes are TRBV30 and TRBJ1-1; no clear D. The CDR3 is made up of 14 amino acids. Trimming took off 2 bases at V and 4 bases at J, with 14 bases between the two ends. In germline, CDR1 is GTSNPN, CDR2 SVGIG (reference sequence).

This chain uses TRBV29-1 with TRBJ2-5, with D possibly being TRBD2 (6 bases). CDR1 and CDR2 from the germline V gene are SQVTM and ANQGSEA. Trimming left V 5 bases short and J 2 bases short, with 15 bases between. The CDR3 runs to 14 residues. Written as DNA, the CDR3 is TGCAGCGTTATCCAGGCGGGGTCACAAGAGACCCAGTACTTC. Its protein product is CSVIQAGSQETQYF. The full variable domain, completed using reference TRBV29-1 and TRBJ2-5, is SAVISQKPSRDICQRGTSLTIQCQVDSQVTMMFWYRQQPGQSLTLIATANQGSEATYESGFVIDKFPISRPNLTFSTLTVSNMSPEDSSIYLCSVIQAGSQETQYFGPGTRLLVL.

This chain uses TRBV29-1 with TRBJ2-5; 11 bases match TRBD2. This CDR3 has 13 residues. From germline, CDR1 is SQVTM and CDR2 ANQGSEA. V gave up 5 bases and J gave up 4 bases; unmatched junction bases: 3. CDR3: CSVNGLAGETQYF. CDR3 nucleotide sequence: TGCAGCGTTAATGGACTAGCGGGAGAGACCCAGTACTTC.

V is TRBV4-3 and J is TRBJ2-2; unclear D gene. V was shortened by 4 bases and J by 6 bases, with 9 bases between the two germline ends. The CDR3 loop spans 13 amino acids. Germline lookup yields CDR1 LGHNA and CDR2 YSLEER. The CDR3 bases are TGCGCCAGCAGCCTCCTACTCCCCGGGGAGCTGTTTTTT. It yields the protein CASSLLLPGELFF.

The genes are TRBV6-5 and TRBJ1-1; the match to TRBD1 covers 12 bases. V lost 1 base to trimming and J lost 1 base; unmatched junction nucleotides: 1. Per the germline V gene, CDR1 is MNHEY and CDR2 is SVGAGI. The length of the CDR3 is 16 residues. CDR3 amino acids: CASSYWGQGANTEAFF. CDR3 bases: TGTGCCAGCAGTTACTGGGGACAGGGGGCGAACACTGAAGCTTTCTTT.

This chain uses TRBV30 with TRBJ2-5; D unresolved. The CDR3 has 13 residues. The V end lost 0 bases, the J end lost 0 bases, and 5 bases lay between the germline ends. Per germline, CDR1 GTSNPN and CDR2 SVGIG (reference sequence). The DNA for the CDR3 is TGTGCCTGGAGTGTGTCAGACCAAGAGACCCAGTACTTC. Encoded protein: CAWSVSDQETQYF.